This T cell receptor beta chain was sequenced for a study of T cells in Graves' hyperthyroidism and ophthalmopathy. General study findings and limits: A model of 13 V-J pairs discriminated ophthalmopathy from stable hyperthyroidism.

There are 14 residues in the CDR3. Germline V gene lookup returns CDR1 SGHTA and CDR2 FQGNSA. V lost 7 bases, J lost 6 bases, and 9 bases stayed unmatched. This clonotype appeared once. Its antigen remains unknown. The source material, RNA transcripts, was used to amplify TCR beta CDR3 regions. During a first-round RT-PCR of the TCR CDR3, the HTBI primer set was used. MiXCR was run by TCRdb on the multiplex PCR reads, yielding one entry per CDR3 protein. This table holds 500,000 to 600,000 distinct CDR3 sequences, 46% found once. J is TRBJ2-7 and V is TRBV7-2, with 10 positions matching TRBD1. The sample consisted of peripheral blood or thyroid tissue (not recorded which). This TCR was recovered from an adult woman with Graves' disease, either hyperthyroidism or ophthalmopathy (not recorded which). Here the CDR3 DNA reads TGTGCCAGCAAGGACAGGGGGAGTGTTGGCGAGCAGTACTTC. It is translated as CASKDRGSVGEQYF. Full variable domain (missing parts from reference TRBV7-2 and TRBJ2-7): GAGVSQSPSNKVTEKGKDVELRCDPISGHTALYWYRQSLGQGLEFLIYFQGNSAPDKSGLPSDRFSAERTGGSVSTLTIQRTQQEDSAVYLCASKDRGSVGEQYFGPGTRLTVT.